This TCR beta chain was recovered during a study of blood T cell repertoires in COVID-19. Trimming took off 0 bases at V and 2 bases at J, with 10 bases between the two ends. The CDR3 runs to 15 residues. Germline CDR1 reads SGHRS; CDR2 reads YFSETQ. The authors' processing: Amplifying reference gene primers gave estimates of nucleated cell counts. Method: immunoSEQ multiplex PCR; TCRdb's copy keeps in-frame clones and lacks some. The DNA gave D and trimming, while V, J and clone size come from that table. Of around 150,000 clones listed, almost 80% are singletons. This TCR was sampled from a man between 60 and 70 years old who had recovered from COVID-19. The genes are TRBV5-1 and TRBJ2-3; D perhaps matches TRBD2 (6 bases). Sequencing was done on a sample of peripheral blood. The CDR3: CASSLDGGNTDTQYF. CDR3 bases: TGCGCCAGCAGCTTGGATGGAGGGAACACAGATACGCAGTATTTT. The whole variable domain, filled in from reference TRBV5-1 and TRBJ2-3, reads KAGVTQTPRYLIKTRGQQVTLSCSPISGHRSVSWYQQTPGQGLQFLFEYFSETQRNKGNFPGRFSGRQFSNSRSEMNVSTLELGDSALYLCASSLDGGNTDTQYFGPGTRLTVL.